The 11 T cell receptor beta chains below come from one sample, sequenced in a study of human T cells and chemical hapten exposure. As to time point: patch test 1, 2 weeks after DPC sensitization. Treatment of the sample: therapeutic diphenylcyclopropenone sensitization with weekly scalp DPC. TCRdb recomputed calls from the RACE reads with MiXCR, one row per CDR3 protein. Of approximately 340,000 distinct CDR3 sequences listed, under 8% are singletons. The material sequenced was whole blood, taken in connection with sensitization to the hapten diphenylcyclopropenone (DPC). Receptor source: a woman between 18 and 29 years old with alopecia areata. Some clones in this sample may be carry-over from other donors' samples.

This clonotype was recorded many times. The chain uses TRBV10-3 and TRBJ1-5; D is unclear. The length of the CDR3 is 14 residues. The V end lost 6 bases, the J end lost 4 bases, and 13 bases lay between the germline ends. In germline, CDR1 is ENHRY, CDR2 SYGVKD. The CDR3 nucleotides are TGTGCCATCAGCAAAGACACTGAAAATCAGCCCCAGCATTTT. Its protein product is CAISKDTENQPQHF.

The genes are TRBV28 and TRBJ1-1; weak D call: TRBD1 (6 bases). This CDR3 is 17 amino acids long. V was cut by 6 bases and J by 0 bases, with 20 bases left in between. Germline V gene lookup returns CDR1 MDHEN and CDR2 SYDVKM. The CDR3 region is CASRGVTGITMNTEAFF. CDR3 in DNA: TGTGCCAGCAGGGGGGTAACAGGGATCACTATGAACACTGAAGCTTTCTTT.

In its sample, this clonotype was seen many times. The genes are TRBV12-5 and TRBJ1-6, with 8 nucleotides matching TRBD1. The V gene's germline CDR1 is LGHNT and CDR2 FRNRAP. The CDR3 loop spans 18 amino acids. J was trimmed by 14 bases and V by 1 base; bases with no gene match: 19. CDR3 nucleotide sequence: TGTGCTAGTGGTTTGGATCTCCCAGGGGGCCTACCCCCTCTAACCCTCCACTTT. Translating it yields CASGLDLPGGLPPLTLHF.

Only a few counts were recorded for this clonotype. The chain joins TRBV12-3 or TRBV12-4 to TRBJ1-3; possible D gene TRBD1, 6 bases. This CDR3 contains 14 residues. V was cut by 2 bases and J by 7 bases, with 12 bases left in between. The CDR3 DNA sequence: TGTGCCAGCAGTTTACCGACAGGATTCAACACCATATATTTT. Protein product: CASSLPTGFNTIYF.

This clonotype was seen a few times. The CDR3 coding sequence is TGTGCCAGCTCGGGGCTAGCGGGGGTAGATACGCAGTATTTT. It is translated as CASSGLAGVDTQYF. The gene calls are TRBV10-3 and TRBJ2-3; 10 nucleotides align to TRBD2. With V trimmed by 10 bases and J by 5 bases, 9 bases remained unmatched. The germline V gene encodes CDR1 ENHRY and CDR2 SYGVKD. This CDR3 has 14 residues.

The chain links TRBV4-3 to TRBJ2-1, with TRBD2 matching over 7 bases. Trimming cost V 3 bases and J 13 bases; bases outside gene matches: 18. Germline CDR1 and CDR2: LGHNA and YSLEER. The CDR3 covers 16 residues. This CDR3 is CASSHDSTGGTQLQFF. DNA of the CDR3: TGCGCCAGCAGCCATGACTCGACGGGGGGAACGCAGTTACAGTTCTTC.

This clonotype was seen repeatedly, ten times or more. This sequence joins TRBV6-6 and TRBJ2-3, with 14 bases that match TRBD2. The V gene's germline CDR1 is MNHNY and CDR2 SVGAGI (reference sequence). CDR3 length: 18 amino acids. The J segment lost 4 bases and the V segment lost 6 bases, leaving 12 bases of the junction unmatched. This CDR3 is CASRQGTSGGAKADTQYF. The DNA for the CDR3 is TGTGCCAGCAGGCAAGGGACTAGCGGGGGTGCCAAGGCAGATACGCAGTATTTT.

The chain recombines TRBV6-2 or TRBV6-3 with TRBJ2-7, with D perhaps TRBD1 (5 bases). The length of the CDR3 is 12 residues. Germline CDR1 and CDR2: MNHEY and SVGEGT. Trimming left V 0 bases short and J 7 bases short, with 7 bases between. Here the CDR3 DNA reads TGTGCCAGCAGTTACTCGGGGCGGGAGCAGTACTTC. Protein sequence: CASSYSGREQYF.

V usage is TRBV7-2 and J usage is TRBJ1-2; 9 bases agree with TRBD1. The CDR3 loop spans 13 amino acids. CDR1 and CDR2 from the germline V gene are SGHTA and FQGNSA. V lost 4 bases and J lost 9; bases outside the gene matches: 6. The DNA for the CDR3 is TGTGCCAGCAGCTCAAACAGGGGGCAAAGCTACACCTTC. Its protein product is CASSSNRGQSYTF.

This clonotype was observed a few times. The J gene is TRBJ1-5, the V gene TRBV6-2 or TRBV6-3; 8 bases are shared with TRBD1. The CDR3 has 15 residues. In germline, CDR1 is MNHEY, CDR2 SVGEGT. The trim removed 6 bases at V and 0 bases at J, leaving 4 bases unmatched. Written as DNA, the CDR3 is TGTGCCAGCAGGAAGGGACAGGTTAGCAATCAGCCCCAGCATTTT. Encoded protein: CASRKGQVSNQPQHF.

The CDR3 coding sequence is TGTGCCAGCAGTAAGGGGGGTGCTGGGGCCAACGTCCTGACTTTC. It specifies CASSKGGAGANVLTF. The chain combines TRBV6-2 or TRBV6-3 with TRBJ2-6; the D gene could be TRBD1 or TRBD2 (6 bases each). Germline lookup yields CDR1 MNHEY and CDR2 SVGEGT. Trimming took 5 bases from V and 2 from J, leaving 10 bases between them. The CDR3 is 15 residues long.